This T cell receptor (beta chain) originates from a study of OX40 agonist ivuxolimab in advanced cancers. The table came from immunoSEQ multiplex PCR; TCRdb's copy has only in-frame clones and leaves some out. The profile shows over 20,000 clones, roughly 89% of them singletons. CDR3 length: 14 amino acids. V was cut by 1 base and J by 5 bases, with 8 bases left in between. Germline V gives CDR1 SNHLY, CDR2 FYNNEI. V is TRBV2 and J is TRBJ1-4; D gene ambiguous. This receptor was identified in an adult with an advanced solid tumor such as melanoma, head and neck, liver or kidney cancer. Here the sequenced sample was CD4+ or CD8+ T cells sorted from blood, taken in a trial of the OX40 agonist ivuxolimab. The CDR3 region has the DNA TGTGCCAGCAGTGAAGGCAGCGAGAATGAAAAACTGTTTTTT. This codes for CASSEGSENEKLFF.